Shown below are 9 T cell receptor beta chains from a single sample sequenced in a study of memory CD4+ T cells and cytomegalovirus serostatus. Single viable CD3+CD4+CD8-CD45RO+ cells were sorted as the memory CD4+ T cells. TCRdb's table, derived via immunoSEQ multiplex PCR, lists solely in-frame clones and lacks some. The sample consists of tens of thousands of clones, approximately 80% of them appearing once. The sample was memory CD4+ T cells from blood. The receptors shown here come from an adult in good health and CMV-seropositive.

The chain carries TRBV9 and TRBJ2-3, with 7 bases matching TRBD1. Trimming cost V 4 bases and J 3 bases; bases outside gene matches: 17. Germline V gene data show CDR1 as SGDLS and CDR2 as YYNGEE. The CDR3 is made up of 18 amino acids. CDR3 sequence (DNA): TGTGCCAGCAGCACAAAAGCCGGGACAGCGAGCCGTACAGATACGCAGTATTTT. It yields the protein CASSTKAGTASRTDTQYF.

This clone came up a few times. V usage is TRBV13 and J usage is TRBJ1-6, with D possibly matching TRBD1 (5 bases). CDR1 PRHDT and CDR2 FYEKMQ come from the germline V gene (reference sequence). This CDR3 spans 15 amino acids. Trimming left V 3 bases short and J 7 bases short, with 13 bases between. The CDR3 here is CASSFGRTLNSPLHF. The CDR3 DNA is TGTGCCAGCAGCTTCGGGCGGACACTAAATTCACCCCTCCACTTT.

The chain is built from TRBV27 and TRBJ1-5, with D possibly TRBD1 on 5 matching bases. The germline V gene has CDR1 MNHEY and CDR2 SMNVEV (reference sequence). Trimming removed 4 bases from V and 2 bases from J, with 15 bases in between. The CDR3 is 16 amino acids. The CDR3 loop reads CASSSYYGQGNQPQHF. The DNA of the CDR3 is TGTGCCAGCAGTTCCTACTATGGACAAGGCAATCAGCCCCAGCATTTT.

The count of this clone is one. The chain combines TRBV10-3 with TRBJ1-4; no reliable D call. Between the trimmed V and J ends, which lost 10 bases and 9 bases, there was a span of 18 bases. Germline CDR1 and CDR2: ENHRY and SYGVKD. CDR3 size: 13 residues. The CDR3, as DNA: TGTGCCACCATGGGGAATTCGGGTCAAAAACTGTTTTTT. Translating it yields CATMGNSGQKLFF.

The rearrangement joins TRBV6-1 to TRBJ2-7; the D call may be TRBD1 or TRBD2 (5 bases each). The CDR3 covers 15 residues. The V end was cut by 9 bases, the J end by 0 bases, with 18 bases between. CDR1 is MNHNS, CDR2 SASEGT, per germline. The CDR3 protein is CASGTEASYSYEQYF. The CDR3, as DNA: TGTGCCAGTGGGACCGAAGCTTCATACTCCTACGAGCAGTACTTC.

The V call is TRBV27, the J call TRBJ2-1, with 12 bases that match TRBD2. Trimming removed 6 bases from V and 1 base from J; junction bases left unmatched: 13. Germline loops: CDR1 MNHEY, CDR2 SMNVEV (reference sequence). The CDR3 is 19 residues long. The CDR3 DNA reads TGTGCCAGCAGCCTTTGGACTAGCGGGAAATCCATATCCTACAATGAGCAGTTCTTC. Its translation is CASSLWTSGKSISYNEQFF.

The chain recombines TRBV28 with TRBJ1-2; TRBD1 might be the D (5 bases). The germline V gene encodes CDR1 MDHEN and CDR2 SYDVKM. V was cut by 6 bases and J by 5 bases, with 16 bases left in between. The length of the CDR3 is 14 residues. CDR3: CASRAGGVHYGYTF. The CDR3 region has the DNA TGTGCCAGCAGGGCTGGGGGGGTTCATTATGGCTACACCTTC.

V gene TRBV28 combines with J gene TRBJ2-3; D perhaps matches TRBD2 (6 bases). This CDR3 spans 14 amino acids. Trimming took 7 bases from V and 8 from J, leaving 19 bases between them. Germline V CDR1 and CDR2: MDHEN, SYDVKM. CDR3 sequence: CASTGTPSISTQYF. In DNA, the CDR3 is TGTGCCAGCACCGGGACTCCCTCCATCAGTACGCAGTATTTT. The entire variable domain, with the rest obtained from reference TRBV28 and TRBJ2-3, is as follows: DVKVTQSSRYLVKRTGEKVFLECVQDMDHENMFWYRQDPGLGLRLIYFSYDVKMKEKGDIPEGYSVSREKKERFSLILESASTNQTSMYLCASTGTPSISTQYFGPGTRLTVL.

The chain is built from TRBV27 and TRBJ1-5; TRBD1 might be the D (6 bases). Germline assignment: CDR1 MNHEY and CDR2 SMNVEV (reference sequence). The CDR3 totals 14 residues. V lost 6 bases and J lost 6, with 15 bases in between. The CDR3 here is CASSPGQGSQPQHF. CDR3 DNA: TGTGCCAGCAGCCCCGGGCAGGGGAGTCAGCCCCAGCATTTT.